This T cell receptor (beta chain) is from a study of human T cells and chemical hapten exposure. Total RNA was extracted from unfractionated whole blood. What the library attached to individual cDNA molecules were unique molecular identifiers. TCRdb reprocessed the 5' RACE reads with MiXCR, giving one entry per CDR3 protein. The sample contains about 80,000 distinct CDR3 sequences, more than 15% of which appear only once. Losses at the gene ends were 6 bases for V and 5 bases for J; bases not matched to a gene: 10. Germline assignment: CDR1 DFQATT and CDR2 SNEGSKA (reference sequence). This CDR3 is built from 15 residues.

The receptor's source is a female donor in good health. J is TRBJ2-3 and V is TRBV20-1, with TRBD2 matching 11 bases. CDR3 protein: CSAVQTSGEQDTQYF. Here the CDR3 DNA reads TGCAGTGCCGTCCAGACTAGCGGGGAGCAAGATACGCAGTATTTT.